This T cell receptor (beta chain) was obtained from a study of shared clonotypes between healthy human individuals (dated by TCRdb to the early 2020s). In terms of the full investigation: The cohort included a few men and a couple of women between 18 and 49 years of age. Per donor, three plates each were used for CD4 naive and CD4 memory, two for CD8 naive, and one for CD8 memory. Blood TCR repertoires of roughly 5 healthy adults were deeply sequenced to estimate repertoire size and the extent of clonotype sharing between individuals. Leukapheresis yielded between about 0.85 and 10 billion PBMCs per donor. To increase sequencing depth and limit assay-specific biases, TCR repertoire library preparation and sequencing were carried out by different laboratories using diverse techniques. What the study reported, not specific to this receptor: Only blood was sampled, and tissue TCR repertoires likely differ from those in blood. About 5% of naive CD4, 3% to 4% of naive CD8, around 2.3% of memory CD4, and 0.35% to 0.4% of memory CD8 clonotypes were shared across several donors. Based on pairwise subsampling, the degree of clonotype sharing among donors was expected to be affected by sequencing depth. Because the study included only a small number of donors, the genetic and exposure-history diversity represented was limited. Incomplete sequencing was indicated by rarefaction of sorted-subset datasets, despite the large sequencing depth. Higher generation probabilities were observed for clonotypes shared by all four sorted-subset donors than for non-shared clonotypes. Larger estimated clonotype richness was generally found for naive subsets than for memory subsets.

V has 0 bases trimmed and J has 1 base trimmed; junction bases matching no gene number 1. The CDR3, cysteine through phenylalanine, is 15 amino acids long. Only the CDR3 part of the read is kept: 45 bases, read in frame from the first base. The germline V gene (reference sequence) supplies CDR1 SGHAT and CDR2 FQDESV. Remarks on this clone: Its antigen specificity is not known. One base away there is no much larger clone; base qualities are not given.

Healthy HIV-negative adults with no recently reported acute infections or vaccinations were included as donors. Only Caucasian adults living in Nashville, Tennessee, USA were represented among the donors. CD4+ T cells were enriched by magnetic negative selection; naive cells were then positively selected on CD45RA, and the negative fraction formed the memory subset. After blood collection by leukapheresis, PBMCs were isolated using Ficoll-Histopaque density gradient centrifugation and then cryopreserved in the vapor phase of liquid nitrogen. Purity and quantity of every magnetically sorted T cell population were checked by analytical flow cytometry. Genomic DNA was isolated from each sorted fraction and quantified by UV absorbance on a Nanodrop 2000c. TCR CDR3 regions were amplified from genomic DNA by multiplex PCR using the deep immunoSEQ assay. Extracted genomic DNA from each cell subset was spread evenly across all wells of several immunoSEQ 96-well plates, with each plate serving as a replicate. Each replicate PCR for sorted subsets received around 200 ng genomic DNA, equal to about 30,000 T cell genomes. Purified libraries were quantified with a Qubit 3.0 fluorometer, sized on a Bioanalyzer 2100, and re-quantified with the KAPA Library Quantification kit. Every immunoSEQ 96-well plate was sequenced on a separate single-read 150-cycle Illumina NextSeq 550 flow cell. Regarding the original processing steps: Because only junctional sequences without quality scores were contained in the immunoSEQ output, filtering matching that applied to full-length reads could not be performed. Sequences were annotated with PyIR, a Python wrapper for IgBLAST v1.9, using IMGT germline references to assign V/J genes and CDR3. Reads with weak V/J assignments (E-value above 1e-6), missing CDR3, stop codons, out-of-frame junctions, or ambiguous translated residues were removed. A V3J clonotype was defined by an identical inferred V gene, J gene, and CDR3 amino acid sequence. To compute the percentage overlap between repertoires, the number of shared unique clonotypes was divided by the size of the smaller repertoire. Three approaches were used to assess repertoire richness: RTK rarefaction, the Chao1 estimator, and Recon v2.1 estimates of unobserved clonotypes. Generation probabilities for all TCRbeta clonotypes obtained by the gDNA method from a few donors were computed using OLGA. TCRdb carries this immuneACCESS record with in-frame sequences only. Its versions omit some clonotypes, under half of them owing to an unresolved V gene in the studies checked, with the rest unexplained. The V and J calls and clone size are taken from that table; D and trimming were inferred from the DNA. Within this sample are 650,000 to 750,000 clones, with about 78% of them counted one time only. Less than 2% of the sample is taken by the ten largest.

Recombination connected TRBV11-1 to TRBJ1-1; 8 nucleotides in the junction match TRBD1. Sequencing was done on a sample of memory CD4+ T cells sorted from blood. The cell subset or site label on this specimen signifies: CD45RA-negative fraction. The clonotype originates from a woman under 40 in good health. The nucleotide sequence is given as TGTGCCAGCAGCTTAGCGGGACAGGCGAACACTGAAGCTTTCTTT. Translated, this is CASSLAGQANTEAFF.